Sequencing of this T cell receptor (beta chain) was carried out in a study of regulatory T cells in long-lasting Graves disease. Regarding time point: newly diagnosed GD, antithyroid drugs for less than 3 months. PBMCs were the source of the RNA used for TCR sequencing. The V gene's germline CDR1 is DFQATT and CDR2 SNEGSKA (reference sequence). Deletions cut 0 bases from V and 7 bases from J, with 19 bases between. The CDR3 consists of 17 residues. Building of the TCR beta libraries involved iRepertoire HTBI primers and Arm-PCR of CDR3 regions. One entry per CDR3 protein, called by TCRdb with MiXCR from the multiplex PCR reads. This repertoire shows about 460,000 distinct CDR3 sequences, roughly 15% found once; its top ten account for roughly 18%. Findings and caveats of the study: Results may be inaccurate due to the small sample size. Tissue studied was limited to peripheral blood, excluding thyroid tissue.

A word on this clonotype: Its target is unknown.

The same data also contributed to another study, on T cells in Graves' hyperthyroidism and ophthalmopathy. From that second work: If no ophthalmopathy progression occurred within 18 months, Graves' hyperthyroidism was stable.

This TCR was sampled from a woman between 50 and 59 years old with Graves disease. The sequencing used peripheral blood mononuclear cells (PBMCs), collected at new diagnosis, from a patient treated with antithyroid drugs. The rearrangement links TRBV20-1 to TRBJ1-6; tentative D call: TRBD1 (6 bases). CDR3 DNA: TGCAGTGCTAGAGATCCGGGTACAGGGAATCCCAATTCACCCCTCCACTTT. Translating it yields CSARDPGTGNPNSPLHF.